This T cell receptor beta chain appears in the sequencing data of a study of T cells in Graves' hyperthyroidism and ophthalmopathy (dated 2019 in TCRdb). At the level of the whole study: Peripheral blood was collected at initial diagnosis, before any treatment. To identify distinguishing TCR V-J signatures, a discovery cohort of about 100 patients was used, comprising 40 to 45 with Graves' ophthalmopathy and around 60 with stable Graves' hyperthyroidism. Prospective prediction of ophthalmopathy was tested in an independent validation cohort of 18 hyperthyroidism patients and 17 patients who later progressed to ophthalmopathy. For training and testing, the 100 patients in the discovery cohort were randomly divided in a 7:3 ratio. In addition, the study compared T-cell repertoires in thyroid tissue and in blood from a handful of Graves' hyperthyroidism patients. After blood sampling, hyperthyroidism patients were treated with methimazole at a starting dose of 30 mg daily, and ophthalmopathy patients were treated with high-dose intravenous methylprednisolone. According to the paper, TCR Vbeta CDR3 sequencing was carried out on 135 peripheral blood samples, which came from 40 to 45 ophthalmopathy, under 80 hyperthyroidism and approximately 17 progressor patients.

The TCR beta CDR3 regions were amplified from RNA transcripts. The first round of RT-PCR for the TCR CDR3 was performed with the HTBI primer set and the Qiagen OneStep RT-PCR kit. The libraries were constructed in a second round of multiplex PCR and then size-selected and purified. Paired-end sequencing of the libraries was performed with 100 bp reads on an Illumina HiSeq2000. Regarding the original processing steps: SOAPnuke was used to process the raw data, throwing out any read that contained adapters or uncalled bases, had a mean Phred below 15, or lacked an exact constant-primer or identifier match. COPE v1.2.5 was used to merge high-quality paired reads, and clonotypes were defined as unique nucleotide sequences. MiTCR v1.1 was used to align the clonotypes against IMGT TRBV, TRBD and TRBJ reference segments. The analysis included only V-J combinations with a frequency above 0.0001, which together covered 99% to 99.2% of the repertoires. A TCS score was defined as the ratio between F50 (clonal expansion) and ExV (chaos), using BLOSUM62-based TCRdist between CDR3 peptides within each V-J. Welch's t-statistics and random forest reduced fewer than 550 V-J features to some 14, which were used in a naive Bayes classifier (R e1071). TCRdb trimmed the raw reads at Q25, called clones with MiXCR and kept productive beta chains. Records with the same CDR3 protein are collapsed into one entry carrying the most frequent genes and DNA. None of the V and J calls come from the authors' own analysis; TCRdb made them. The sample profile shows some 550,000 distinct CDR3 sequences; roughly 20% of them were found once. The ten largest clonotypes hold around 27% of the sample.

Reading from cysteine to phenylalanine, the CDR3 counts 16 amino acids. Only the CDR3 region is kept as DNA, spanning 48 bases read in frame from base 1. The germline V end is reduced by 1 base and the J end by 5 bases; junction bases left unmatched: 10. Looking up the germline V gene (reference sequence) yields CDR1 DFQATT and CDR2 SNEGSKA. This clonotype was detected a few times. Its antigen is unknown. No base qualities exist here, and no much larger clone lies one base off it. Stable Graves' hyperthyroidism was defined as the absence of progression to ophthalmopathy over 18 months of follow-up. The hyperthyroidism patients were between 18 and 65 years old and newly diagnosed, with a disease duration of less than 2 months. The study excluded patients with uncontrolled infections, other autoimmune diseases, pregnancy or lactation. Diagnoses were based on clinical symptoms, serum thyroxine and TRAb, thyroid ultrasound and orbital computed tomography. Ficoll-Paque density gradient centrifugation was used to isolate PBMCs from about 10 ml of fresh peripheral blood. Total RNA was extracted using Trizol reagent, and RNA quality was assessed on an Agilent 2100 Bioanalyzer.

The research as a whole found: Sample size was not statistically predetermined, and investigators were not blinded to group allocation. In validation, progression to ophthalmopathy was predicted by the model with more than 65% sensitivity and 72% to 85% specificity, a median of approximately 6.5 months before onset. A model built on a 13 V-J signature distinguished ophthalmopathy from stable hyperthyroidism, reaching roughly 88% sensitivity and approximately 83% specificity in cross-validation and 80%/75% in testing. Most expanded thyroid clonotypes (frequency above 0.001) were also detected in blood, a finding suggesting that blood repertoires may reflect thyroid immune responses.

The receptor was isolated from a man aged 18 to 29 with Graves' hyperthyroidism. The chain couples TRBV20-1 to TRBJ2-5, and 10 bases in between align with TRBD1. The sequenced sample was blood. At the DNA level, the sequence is TGCAGTGCTAGAGCCGGACCGGGACAGGGGTGGGAGACCCAGTACTTC. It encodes CSARAGPGQGWETQYF.